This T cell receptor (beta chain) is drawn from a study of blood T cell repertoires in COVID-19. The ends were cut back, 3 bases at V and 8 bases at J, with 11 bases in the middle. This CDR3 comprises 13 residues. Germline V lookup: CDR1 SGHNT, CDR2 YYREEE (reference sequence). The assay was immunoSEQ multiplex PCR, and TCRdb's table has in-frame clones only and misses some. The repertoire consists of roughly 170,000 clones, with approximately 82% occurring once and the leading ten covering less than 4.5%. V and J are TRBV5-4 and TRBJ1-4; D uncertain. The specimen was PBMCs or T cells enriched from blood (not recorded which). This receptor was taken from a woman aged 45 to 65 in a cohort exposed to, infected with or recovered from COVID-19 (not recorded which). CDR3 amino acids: CASSSLPREKLFF. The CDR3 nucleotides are TGTGCCAGCAGCTCACTCCCCAGGGAAAAACTGTTTTTT.